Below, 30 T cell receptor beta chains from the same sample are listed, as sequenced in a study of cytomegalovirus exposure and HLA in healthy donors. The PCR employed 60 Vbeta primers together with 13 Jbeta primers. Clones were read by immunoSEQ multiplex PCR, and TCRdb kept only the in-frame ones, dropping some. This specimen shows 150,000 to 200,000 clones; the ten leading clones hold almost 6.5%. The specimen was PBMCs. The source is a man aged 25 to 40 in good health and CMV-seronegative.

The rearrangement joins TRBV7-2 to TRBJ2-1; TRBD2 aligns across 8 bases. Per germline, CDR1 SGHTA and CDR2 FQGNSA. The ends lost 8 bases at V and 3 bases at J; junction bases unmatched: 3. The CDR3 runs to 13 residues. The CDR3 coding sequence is TGTGCCAGCTGGCGGGGGGACTACAATGAGCAGTTCTTC. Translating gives CASWRGDYNEQFF.

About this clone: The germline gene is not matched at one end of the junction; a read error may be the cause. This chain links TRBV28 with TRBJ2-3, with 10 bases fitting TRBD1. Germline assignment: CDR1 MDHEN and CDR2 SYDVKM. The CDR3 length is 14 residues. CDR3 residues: CASSFAGTGEFLDF. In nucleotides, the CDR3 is TGTGCCAGCAGTTTCGCCGGGACAGGGGAGTTTTTAGATTTT.

CDR3 sequence (DNA): TGTGCCAGCTCGCCCAGGGACTACACAGATACGCAGTATTTT. Amino acid sequence: CASSPRDYTDTQYF. The V call is TRBV18, the J call TRBJ2-3; 7 nucleotides agree with TRBD2. This CDR3 comprises 14 residues. The V segment lost 6 bases and the J segment 2 bases; nucleotides outside the gene matches: 5. Germline V gene lookup returns CDR1 KGHSH and CDR2 LQKENI.

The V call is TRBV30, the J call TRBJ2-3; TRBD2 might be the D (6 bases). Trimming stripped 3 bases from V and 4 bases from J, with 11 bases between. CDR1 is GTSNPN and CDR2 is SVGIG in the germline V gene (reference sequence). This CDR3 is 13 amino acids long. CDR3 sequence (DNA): TGTGCCTGGAGCGGGGGAGGACCAGATACGCAGTATTTT. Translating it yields CAWSGGGPDTQYF.

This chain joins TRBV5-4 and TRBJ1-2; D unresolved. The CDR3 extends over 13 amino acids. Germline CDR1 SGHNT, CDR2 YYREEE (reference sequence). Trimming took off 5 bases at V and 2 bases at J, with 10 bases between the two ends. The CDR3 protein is CASSLGQNYGYTF. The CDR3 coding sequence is TGTGCCAGCAGTCTTGGGCAGAACTATGGCTACACCTTC.

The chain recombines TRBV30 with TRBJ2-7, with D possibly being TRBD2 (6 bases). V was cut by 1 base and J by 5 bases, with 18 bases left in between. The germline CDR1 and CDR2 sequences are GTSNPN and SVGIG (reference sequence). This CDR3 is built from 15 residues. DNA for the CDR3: TGTGCCTGGAGTGACGGGAGAACACCTGGCCACGAGCAGTACTTC. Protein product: CAWSDGRTPGHEQYF.

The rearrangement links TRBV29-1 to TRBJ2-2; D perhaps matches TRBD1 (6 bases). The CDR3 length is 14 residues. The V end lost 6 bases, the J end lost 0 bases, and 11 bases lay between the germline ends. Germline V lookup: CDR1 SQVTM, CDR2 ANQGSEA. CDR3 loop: CSVAGTTNTGELFF. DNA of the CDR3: TGCAGCGTCGCCGGGACAACGAACACCGGGGAGCTGTTTTTT.

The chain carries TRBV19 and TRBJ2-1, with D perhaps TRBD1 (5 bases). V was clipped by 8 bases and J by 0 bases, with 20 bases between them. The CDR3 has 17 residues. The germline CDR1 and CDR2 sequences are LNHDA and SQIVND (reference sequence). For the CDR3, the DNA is TGTGCCAGTGGCCAGCGCCATAGGGGTAGCTCCTACAATGAGCAGTTCTTC. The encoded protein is CASGQRHRGSSYNEQFF.

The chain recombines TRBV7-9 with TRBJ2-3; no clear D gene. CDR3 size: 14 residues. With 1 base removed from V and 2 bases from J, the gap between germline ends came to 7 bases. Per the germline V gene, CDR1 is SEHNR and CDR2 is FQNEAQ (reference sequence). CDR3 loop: CASSLGADTDTQYF. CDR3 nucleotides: TGTGCCAGCAGCTTAGGGGCAGACACAGATACGCAGTATTTT.

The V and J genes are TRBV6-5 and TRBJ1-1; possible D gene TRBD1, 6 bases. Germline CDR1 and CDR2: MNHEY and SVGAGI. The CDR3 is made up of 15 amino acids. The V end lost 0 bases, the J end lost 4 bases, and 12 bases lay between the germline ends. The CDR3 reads CASSYSLDSATEAFF. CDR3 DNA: TGTGCCAGCAGTTACTCCTTGGACAGCGCCACTGAAGCTTTCTTT.

The CDR3 region is CASSPPNRRGTNEKLFF. CDR3 nucleotides: TGTGCCAGCAGTCCCCCCAACAGGCGTGGCACTAATGAAAAACTGTTTTTT. This rearrangement joins TRBV2 to TRBJ1-4, with a tentative D call TRBD1 (5 bases). The CDR3 has 17 amino acids. The germline gives CDR1 SNHLY, CDR2 FYNNEI. V was shortened by 5 bases and J by 2 bases, with 18 bases between the two germline ends.

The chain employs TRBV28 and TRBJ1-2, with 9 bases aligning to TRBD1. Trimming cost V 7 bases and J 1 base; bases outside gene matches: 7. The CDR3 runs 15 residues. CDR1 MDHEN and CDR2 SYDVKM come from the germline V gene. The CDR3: CASTSGDRVNYGYTF. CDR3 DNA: TGTGCCAGCACTTCGGGGGACAGGGTTAACTATGGCTACACCTTC.

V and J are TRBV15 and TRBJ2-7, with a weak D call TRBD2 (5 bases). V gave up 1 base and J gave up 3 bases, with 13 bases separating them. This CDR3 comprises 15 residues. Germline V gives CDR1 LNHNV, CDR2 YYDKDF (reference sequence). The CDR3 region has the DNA TGTGCCACCAGCAGAGGGGCAGGACGGGACTACGAGCAGTACTTC. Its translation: CATSRGAGRDYEQYF. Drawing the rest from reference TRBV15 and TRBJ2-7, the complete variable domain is DAMVIQNPRYQVTQFGKPVTLSCSQTLNHNVMYWYQQKSSQAPKLLFHYYDKDFNNEADTPDNFQSRRPNTSFCFLDIRSPGLGDTAMYLCATSRGAGRDYEQYFGPGTRLTVT.

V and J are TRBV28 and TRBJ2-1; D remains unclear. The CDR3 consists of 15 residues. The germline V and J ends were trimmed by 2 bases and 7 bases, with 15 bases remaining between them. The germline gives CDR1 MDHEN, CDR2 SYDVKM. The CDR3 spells CASSLRIGAGNEQFF. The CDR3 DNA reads TGTGCCAGCAGTTTAAGGATAGGAGCCGGGAATGAGCAGTTCTTC.

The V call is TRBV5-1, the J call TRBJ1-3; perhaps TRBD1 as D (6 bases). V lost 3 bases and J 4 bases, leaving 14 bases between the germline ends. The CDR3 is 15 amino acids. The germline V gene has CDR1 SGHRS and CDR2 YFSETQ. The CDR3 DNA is TGCGCCAGCAGCTCCACAGGGAATGGAGGAAACACCATATATTTT. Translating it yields CASSSTGNGGNTIYF.

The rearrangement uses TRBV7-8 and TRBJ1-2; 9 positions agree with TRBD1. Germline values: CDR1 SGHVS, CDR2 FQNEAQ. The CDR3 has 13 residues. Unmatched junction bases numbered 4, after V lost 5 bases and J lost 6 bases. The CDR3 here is CASSKTGGDGYTF. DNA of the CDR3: TGTGCCAGCAGCAAAACAGGGGGCGATGGCTACACCTTC.

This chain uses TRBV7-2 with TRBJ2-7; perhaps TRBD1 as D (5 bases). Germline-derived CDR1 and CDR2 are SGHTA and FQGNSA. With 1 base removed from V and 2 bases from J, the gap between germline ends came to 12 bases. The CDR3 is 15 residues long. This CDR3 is CASSLGEQATYEQYF. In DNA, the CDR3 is TGTGCCAGCAGCTTAGGGGAACAGGCCACCTACGAGCAGTACTTC. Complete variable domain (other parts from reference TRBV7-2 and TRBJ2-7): GAGVSQSPSNKVTEKGKDVELRCDPISGHTALYWYRQSLGQGLEFLIYFQGNSAPDKSGLPSDRFSAERTGGSVSTLTIQRTQQEDSAVYLCASSLGEQATYEQYFGPGTRLTVT.

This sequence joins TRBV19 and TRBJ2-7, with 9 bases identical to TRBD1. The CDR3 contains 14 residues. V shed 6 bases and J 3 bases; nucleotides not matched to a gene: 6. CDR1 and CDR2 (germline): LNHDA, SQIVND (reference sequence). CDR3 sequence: CASSEQGARYEQYF. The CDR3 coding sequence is TGTGCCAGTAGCGAACAGGGGGCCCGCTACGAGCAGTACTTC.

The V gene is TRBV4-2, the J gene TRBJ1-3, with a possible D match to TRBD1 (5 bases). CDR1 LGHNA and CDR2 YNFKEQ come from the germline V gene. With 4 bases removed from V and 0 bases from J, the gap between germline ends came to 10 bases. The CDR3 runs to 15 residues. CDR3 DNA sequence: TGTGCCAGCAGCCCGGAGGGGTACTCTGGAAACACCATATATTTT. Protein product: CASSPEGYSGNTIYF.

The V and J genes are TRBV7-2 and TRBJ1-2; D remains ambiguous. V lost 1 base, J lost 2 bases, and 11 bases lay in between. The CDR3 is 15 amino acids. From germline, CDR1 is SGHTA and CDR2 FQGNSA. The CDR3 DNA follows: TGTGCCAGCAGCTTAGTCTCTGCGGGGAACTATGGCTACACCTTC. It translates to CASSLVSAGNYGYTF.

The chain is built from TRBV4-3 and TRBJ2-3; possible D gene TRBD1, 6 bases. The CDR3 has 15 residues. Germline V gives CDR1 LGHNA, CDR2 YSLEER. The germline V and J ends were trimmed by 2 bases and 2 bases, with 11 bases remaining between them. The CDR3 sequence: CASSQNGGYTDTQYF. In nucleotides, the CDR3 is TGCGCCAGCAGCCAAAATGGGGGCTACACAGATACGCAGTATTTT.

CDR3 in amino acids: CASSLTITSGEGVKNIQYF. The CDR3 DNA reads as TGTGCCAGCAGCTTAACTATCACTAGCGGGGAGGGGGTCAAAAACATTCAGTACTTC. The chain recombines TRBV7-3 with TRBJ2-4; 10 bases fit TRBD2. Germline lookup yields CDR1 SGHTA and CDR2 FQGTGA. This CDR3 region has 19 residues. Trimming removed 0 bases from V and 3 bases from J; junction bases left unmatched: 11.

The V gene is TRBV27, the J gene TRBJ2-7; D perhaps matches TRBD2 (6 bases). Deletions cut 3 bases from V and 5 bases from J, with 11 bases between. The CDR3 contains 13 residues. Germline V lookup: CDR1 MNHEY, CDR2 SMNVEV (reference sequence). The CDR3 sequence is CASSFTGGNEQYF. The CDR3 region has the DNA TGTGCCAGCAGTTTCACAGGCGGGAACGAGCAGTACTTC.

The CDR3 loop is CASRRLADYYNEQFF. The DNA for the CDR3 is TGTGCCAGCAGGAGACTAGCGGACTACTACAATGAGCAGTTCTTC. The gene calls are TRBV6-1 and TRBJ2-1, with TRBD2 identical over 9 bases. The CDR3 sequence is 15 residues long. Germline V gene data show CDR1 as MNHNS and CDR2 as SASEGT. V trimming: 6 bases; J trimming: 3 bases; junction bases outside the gene matches: 6.

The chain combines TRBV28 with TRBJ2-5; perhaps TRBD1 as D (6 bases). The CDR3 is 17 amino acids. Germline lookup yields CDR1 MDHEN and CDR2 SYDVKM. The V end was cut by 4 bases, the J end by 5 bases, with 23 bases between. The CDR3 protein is CASSSSQTWTVRETQYF. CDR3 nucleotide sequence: TGTGCCAGCAGTTCTTCACAAACTTGGACAGTAAGGGAGACCCAGTACTTC.

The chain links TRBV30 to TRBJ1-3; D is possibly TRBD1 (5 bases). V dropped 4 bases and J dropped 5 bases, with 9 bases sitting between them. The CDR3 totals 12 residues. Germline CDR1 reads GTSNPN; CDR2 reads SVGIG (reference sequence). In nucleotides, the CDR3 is TGTGCCTGGAATTGGGGCCGAAACACCATATATTTT. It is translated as CAWNWGRNTIYF.

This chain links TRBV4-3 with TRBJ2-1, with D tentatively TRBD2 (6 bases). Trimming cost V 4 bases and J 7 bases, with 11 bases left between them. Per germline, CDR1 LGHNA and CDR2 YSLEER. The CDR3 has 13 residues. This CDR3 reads CASSLGLTNEQFF. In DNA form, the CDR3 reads TGCGCCAGCAGCCTGGGACTTACGAATGAGCAGTTCTTC.

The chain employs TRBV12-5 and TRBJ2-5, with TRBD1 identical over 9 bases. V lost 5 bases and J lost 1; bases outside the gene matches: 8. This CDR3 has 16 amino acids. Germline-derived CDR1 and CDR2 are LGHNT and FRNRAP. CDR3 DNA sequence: TGTGCTAGTGGTCCCTCGGGGGGACAGGGCCAAGAGACCCAGTACTTC. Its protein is CASGPSGGQGQETQYF.

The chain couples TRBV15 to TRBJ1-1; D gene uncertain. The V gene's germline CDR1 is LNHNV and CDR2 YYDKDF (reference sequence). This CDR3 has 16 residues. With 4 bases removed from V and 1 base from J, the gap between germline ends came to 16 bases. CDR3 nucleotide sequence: TGTGCCACCAGCACCCTAAGCGGGTTGGCGAACACTGAAGCTTTCTTT. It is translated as CATSTLSGLANTEAFF.

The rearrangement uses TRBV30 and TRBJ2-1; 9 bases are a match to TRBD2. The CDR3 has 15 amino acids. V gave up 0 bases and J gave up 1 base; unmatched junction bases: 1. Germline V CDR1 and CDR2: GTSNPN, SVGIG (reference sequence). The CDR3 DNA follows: TGTGCCTGGAGTGTAGCGGGAGGATCCTACAATGAGCAGTTCTTC. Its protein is CAWSVAGGSYNEQFF.